These 3 T cell receptor beta chains originate from one sample sequenced in a study of breast tumors, draining lymph nodes, adjacent tissues. TCRdb independently ran MiXCR on the multiplex PCR reads; one entry per CDR3 protein. The data contain tens of thousands of distinct CDR3 sequences, approximately 30% of them singletons. Breast cancer patients provided tissue from their axillary draining lymph nodes. Sequencing was done on a sample of axillary lymph node tissue. The receptor set was obtained from a female donor with breast cancer. Some clones in this sample may be carry-over from other donors' samples.

The table lists this clonotype with many counts. The chain recombines TRBV6-4 with TRBJ2-3; 7 nucleotides agree with TRBD2. V lost 4 bases, J lost 6 bases, and 4 bases stayed unmatched. Germline V gene sequence: CDR1 MRHNA, CDR2 SNTAGT. The CDR3 runs to 13 residues. CDR3 residues: CASSGELADTQYF. DNA of the CDR3: TGTGCCAGCAGTGGAGAACTAGCGGATACGCAGTATTTT.

This clonotype has ten or more counts. The chain carries TRBV19 and TRBJ1-5; D not resolved. The germline V gene encodes CDR1 LNHDA and CDR2 SQIVND (reference sequence). The CDR3 runs to 16 residues. The germline V and J ends were trimmed by 5 bases and 0 bases, with 14 bases remaining between them. DNA for the CDR3: TGTGCCAGTAGTCCACGGGTAGGCAATAGCAATCAGCCCCAGCATTTT. Translating it yields CASSPRVGNSNQPQHF.

On this clonotype itself: This may arise from a read error, as a much more abundant clone is one base away. CDR3 protein: CASSQPYRGTGELFF. The DNA for the CDR3 is TGTGCCAGCAGCCAGCCATACAGGGGGACCGGGGAGCTGTTTTTT. V gene TRBV4-2 combines with J gene TRBJ2-2; 8 bases fit TRBD1. Germline loops: CDR1 LGHNA, CDR2 YNFKEQ. CDR3 length: 15 residues. V lost 3 bases to trimming and J lost 5 bases; unmatched junction nucleotides: 5.